This T cell receptor beta chain came from a study of cytomegalovirus exposure and HLA in healthy donors. The wider study: The same platform was used for the 120 or so validation repertoires as for the approximately 730 first-cohort repertoires, as reported in a later analysis. General observations from the study: Rare sequences made up most TCRs, while some public TCRs were found in many donors.

The donors formed part of the approximately 120-subject validation cohort, distinct from the roughly 700-subject first cohort. Produced via immunoSEQ multiplex PCR; TCRdb's table is partial and in-frame only. The sample lists under 100,000 clones; roughly 84% were seen once. The CDR3 sequence is 15 residues long. Germline values: CDR1 MNHNS, CDR2 SASEGT. V was clipped by 2 bases and J by 7 bases, with 12 bases between them. A remark on this clone: The antigen remains undetermined.

The J gene is TRBJ1-6, the V gene TRBV6-1; D not resolved. The clonotype comes from a woman between 18 and 30 years old in good health and CMV-seropositive. The sequenced material came from PBMCs. CDR3: CASSENREKNSPLHF. Written as DNA, the CDR3 is TGTGCCAGCAGTGAAAACAGAGAAAAAAATTCACCCCTCCACTTT.